One and the same sample provided the 30 T cell receptor beta chains below, sequenced in a study of cytomegalovirus exposure and HLA in healthy donors (dated by TCRdb to about 2017). Libraries were prepared through the immunoSEQ multiplex PCR assay. The multiplex PCR relied on a mix of 60 forward primers for TCR Vbeta segments and 13 reverse primers for TCR Jbeta segments. Not all clones reach the TCRdb copy of this immuneACCESS table, which keeps in-frame sequences only. Checked studies attribute under half of the gap to unresolved V genes and leave the rest unexplained. For this sample the table gives 120,000 or so clones, of which around four fifths were detected only once. The ten biggest clones cover more than 3.5% of the sample. The sample comprised PBMCs. The receptor source for this set is a woman between 40 and 55 years old in good health and CMV-seropositive.

This clone was observed a handful of times. V usage is TRBV28 and J usage is TRBJ2-5, with 11 nucleotides matching TRBD1. V lost 4 bases to trimming and J lost 4 bases; unmatched junction nucleotides: 14. This CDR3 is 18 amino acids long. Germline V lookup: CDR1 MDHEN, CDR2 SYDVKM. CDR3 amino acids: CASSSGQGAGGGRETQYF. DNA of the CDR3: TGTGCCAGCAGTTCTGGACAGGGGGCTGGGGGGGGGAGAGAGACCCAGTACTTC.

The rearrangement joins TRBV6-5 to TRBJ2-3; a possible D gene is TRBD2 (6 bases). CDR3 length equals 12 residues. The V end was cut by 8 bases, the J end by 4 bases, with 10 bases between. CDR1 is MNHEY and CDR2 is SVGAGI in the germline V gene. CDR3 sequence (DNA): TGTGCCAGCGGGCGGGACCCAGATACGCAGTATTTT. This codes for CASGRDPDTQYF.

The chain joins TRBV6-5 to TRBJ2-1, with 7 bases that match TRBD1. Germline CDR1 is MNHEY and CDR2 is SVGAGI. The trim removed 5 bases at V and 6 bases at J, leaving 7 bases unmatched. The CDR3 contains 14 residues. The CDR3 here is CASSQLGQSNEQFF. DNA for the CDR3: TGTGCCAGCAGTCAACTGGGACAGAGCAATGAGCAGTTCTTC.

V and J are TRBV10-3 and TRBJ2-5, with D perhaps TRBD2 (6 bases). V was cut by 2 bases and J by 2 bases, with 15 bases left in between. Germline V gene lookup returns CDR1 ENHRY and CDR2 SYGVKD. The CDR3 consists of 16 residues. The CDR3 DNA is TGTGCCATCAGTGAGGGTATTAGCGGTGGGCAAGAGACCCAGTACTTC. Amino acids: CAISEGISGGQETQYF.

Only one count was recorded for this clone. This chain links TRBV5-6 with TRBJ2-7; weak D call: TRBD2 (7 bases). CDR1 is SGHDT and CDR2 is YYEEEE in the germline V gene. The CDR3 has 13 residues. Trimming shortened V by 4 bases and J by 6 bases, and 14 bases separated the two germline ends. DNA of the CDR3: TGTGCCAGCAGCCTGGGTAGGGGGGGCGAGCAGTACTTC. Residues: CASSLGRGGEQYF.

The chain carries TRBV30 and TRBJ2-2, with D possibly being TRBD1 (5 bases). Germline V gene lookup returns CDR1 GTSNPN and CDR2 SVGIG (reference sequence). The CDR3 covers 14 residues. The V end was cut by 1 base, the J end by 1 base, with 7 bases between. The CDR3: CAWSADKNTGELFF. DNA for the CDR3: TGTGCCTGGAGTGCGGACAAGAACACCGGGGAGCTGTTTTTT. The variable domain in full, with the rest retrieved from reference TRBV30 and TRBJ2-2, is SQTIHQWPATLVQPVGSPLSLECTVEGTSNPNLYWYRQAAGRGLQLLFYSVGIGQISSEVPQNLSASRPQDRQFILSSKKLLLSDSGFYLCAWSADKNTGELFFGEGSRLTVL.

The J gene is TRBJ2-3, the V gene TRBV5-4; the match to TRBD2 covers 8 bases. CDR1 is SGHNT and CDR2 is YYREEE in the germline V gene (reference sequence). This CDR3 is 18 amino acids long. V shed 0 bases and J 0 bases; nucleotides not matched to a gene: 9. CDR3 protein: CASSLGGLGGPSTDTQYF. The DNA of the CDR3 is TGTGCCAGCAGCTTGGGGGGACTAGGGGGGCCTAGCACAGATACGCAGTATTTT. Full variable domain (remainder filled in from reference TRBV5-4 and TRBJ2-3): ETGVTQSPTHLIKTRGQQVTLRCSSQSGHNTVSWYQQALGQGPQFIFQYYREEENGRGNFPPRFSGLQFPNYSSELNVNALELDDSALYLCASSLGGLGGPSTDTQYFGPGTRLTVL.

The chain has TRBV27 and TRBJ2-3, with TRBD2 matching over 11 bases. The V segment lost 4 bases and the J segment 8 bases; nucleotides outside the gene matches: 11. CDR1 MNHEY and CDR2 SMNVEV come from the germline V gene (reference sequence). CDR3 length: 16 amino acids. CDR3 in DNA: TGTGCCAGCAGTTCTTACTCAGGACTAGCGGGCGTTACGCAGTATTTT. As protein: CASSSYSGLAGVTQYF.

The rearrangement joins TRBV7-8 to TRBJ2-2; no clear D gene. V lost 4 bases and J lost 8, with 17 bases in between. This CDR3 has 15 amino acids. Germline V CDR1 and CDR2: SGHVS, FQNEAQ. DNA of the CDR3: TGTGCCAGCAGCTATTATCTTACGGGTTTAGGGGAGCTGTTTTTT. This codes for CASSYYLTGLGELFF.

V usage is TRBV28 and J usage is TRBJ2-7; 9 nucleotides agree with TRBD2. The CDR3 extends over 14 amino acids. Germline values: CDR1 MDHEN, CDR2 SYDVKM. V shed 2 bases and J 3 bases; nucleotides not matched to a gene: 2. The CDR3 is CASSLGTSSYEQYF. For the CDR3, the DNA is TGTGCCAGCAGTTTAGGGACTAGCAGCTACGAGCAGTACTTC.

The CDR3 sequence: CASSAQGMLGQPQHF. The CDR3 DNA is TGTGCCAGCAGCGCACAGGGGATGCTTGGTCAGCCCCAGCATTTT. The V gene is TRBV9, the J gene TRBJ1-5; 7 positions agree with TRBD1. The germline V gene encodes CDR1 SGDLS and CDR2 YYNGEE. There are 15 residues in the CDR3. Germline trimming cut 3 bases from V and 6 bases from J; bases unmatched to any gene: 9. Combining the CDR3 with reference TRBV9 and TRBJ1-5 gives the whole variable domain DSGVTQTPKHLITATGQRVTLRCSPRSGDLSVYWYQQSLDQGLQFLIQYYNGEERAKGNILERFSAQQFPDLHSELNLSSLELGDSALYFCASSAQGMLGQPQHFGDGTRLSIL.

The chain has TRBV2 and TRBJ2-1, with D possibly being TRBD2 (5 bases). The length of the CDR3 is 12 residues. The germline V and J ends were trimmed by 7 bases and 6 bases, with 10 bases remaining between them. Germline-derived CDR1 and CDR2 are SNHLY and FYNNEI. Written as DNA, the CDR3 is TGTGCCAGCACCCAACTAGGCAATGAGCAGTTCTTC. Amino acids: CASTQLGNEQFF.

The CDR3 DNA sequence: TGTGCCAGCAGCCTACAGGGTCCAGACCTCTTTGGAAACACCATATATTTT. Translated, it gives CASSLQGPDLFGNTIYF. J is TRBJ1-3 and V is TRBV11-1; tentative D call: TRBD1 (6 bases). The CDR3 spans 17 residues. V dropped 5 bases and J dropped 3 bases, with 20 bases sitting between them. The germline CDR1 and CDR2 sequences are SGHAT and FQDESV (reference sequence).

The CDR3 region has the DNA TGCAGCGTTGAAAGCGGCCCGGAGCAGTACTTC. Its translation is CSVESGPEQYF. The genes are TRBV29-1 and TRBJ2-7; tentatively, D is TRBD2 (5 bases). CDR1 and CDR2 (germline): SQVTM, ANQGSEA. Trimming took off 2 bases at V and 7 bases at J, with 9 bases between the two ends. This CDR3 spans 11 amino acids.

Only a few counts were recorded for this clone. V gene TRBV6-1 combines with J gene TRBJ1-6; D not certain. The ends were cut back, 0 bases at V and 3 bases at J, with 9 bases in the middle. CDR1 and CDR2 from the germline V gene are MNHNS and SASEGT. This CDR3 spans 16 amino acids. The CDR3 nucleotides read TGTGCCAGCAGTGAAGCGGGCACGGTCTATAATTCACCCCTCCACTTT. This encodes CASSEAGTVYNSPLHF.

On this clone: One end of the junction does not line up with germline, which may come from a read error. V gene TRBV7-7 combines with J gene TRBJ2-2; no clear D gene. The germline CDR1 and CDR2 sequences are SSHAT and FNYEAQ (reference sequence). The CDR3 totals 14 residues. The CDR3 bases are TGTGCTAGCAGCTTAGTCGGGTCTACCGGGGAGCTGTTTTTT. This sequence encodes CASSLVGSTGELFF. Looking up the rest from reference TRBV7-7 and TRBJ2-2 gives the full variable domain: GAGVSQSPRYKVTKRGQDVTLRCDPISSHATLYWYQQALGQGPEFLTYFNYEAQPDKSGLPSDRFSAERPEGSISTLTIQRTEQRDSAMYRCASSLVGSTGELFFGEGSRLTVL.

The J gene is TRBJ1-2, the V gene TRBV5-4; 7 nucleotides align to TRBD1. Germline V gene sequence: CDR1 SGHNT, CDR2 YYREEE (reference sequence). The junction had 18 bases not matched to a gene; V was cut back by 4 bases and J by 12 bases. This CDR3 is built from 15 residues. Written as DNA, the CDR3 is TGTGCCAGCAGCCAGATGGACAGGACGACTAGGGCTAACACCTTC. As protein: CASSQMDRTTRANTF.

The chain is built from TRBV7-9 and TRBJ1-1; TRBD1 might be the D (6 bases). Deletions cut 5 bases from V and 11 bases from J, with 12 bases between. The CDR3 extends over 11 amino acids. Germline V lookup: CDR1 SEHNR, CDR2 FQNEAQ (reference sequence). DNA for the CDR3: TGTGCCAGCAGCGTACAGGGTCGGGCTTTCTTT. Its protein is CASSVQGRAFF.

This chain links TRBV11-3 with TRBJ2-7, with TRBD1 matching 9 bases. This CDR3 spans 15 amino acids. J lost 1 base, V lost 5 bases, and 6 bases had no gene match. Germline V gene lookup returns CDR1 SGHNT and CDR2 YENEEA. CDR3 sequence: CASSPTGTGSYEQYF. The CDR3 region has the DNA TGTGCCAGCAGCCCAACCGGGACAGGGTCCTACGAGCAGTACTTC.

The count of this clone is one. The chain carries TRBV15 and TRBJ1-4, with D tentatively TRBD1 (6 bases). Trimming removed 4 bases from V and 7 bases from J, with 13 bases in between. Germline V CDR1 and CDR2: LNHNV, YYDKDF (reference sequence). The CDR3 has 14 amino acids. CDR3 bases: TGTGCCACCAGCACAGACAGGAGGGGTGAAAAACTGTTTTTT. It is translated as CATSTDRRGEKLFF.

The CDR3 protein is CAWSVLAGGGVTGELFF. In DNA form, the CDR3 reads TGTGCCTGGAGTGTACTAGCGGGAGGGGGGGTTACCGGGGAGCTGTTTTTT. The gene calls are TRBV30 and TRBJ2-2, with 13 bases matching TRBD2. This CDR3 spans 17 amino acids. The germline V gene has CDR1 GTSNPN and CDR2 SVGIG (reference sequence). Trimming removed 0 bases from V and 5 bases from J; junction bases left unmatched: 6.

In this sample, this clone turned up a few times. The chain links TRBV25-1 to TRBJ2-7; TRBD1 aligns across 7 bases. The CDR3 contains 14 residues. V lost 5 bases and J lost 4; bases outside the gene matches: 8. Per germline, CDR1 MGHDK and CDR2 SYGVNS. CDR3 coding DNA: TGTGCCAGCAGTAATACAGGGGCCCGGTACGAGCAGTACTTC. Amino acid sequence: CASSNTGARYEQYF.

The chain carries TRBV10-3 and TRBJ2-1; 10 nucleotides match TRBD1. The CDR3 runs to 15 residues. Germline V gene data show CDR1 as ENHRY and CDR2 as SYGVKD. V trimming: 10 bases; J trimming: 7 bases; junction bases outside the gene matches: 13. The CDR3 here is CATLEPGQGMNEQFF. In DNA, the CDR3 is TGTGCCACCTTAGAACCGGGACAGGGGATGAATGAGCAGTTCTTC.

This clone was found once. The chain has TRBV29-1 and TRBJ1-2; D remains ambiguous. The V gene's germline CDR1 is SQVTM and CDR2 ANQGSEA. The CDR3 runs 12 residues. With 5 bases removed from V and 2 bases from J, the gap between germline ends came to 9 bases. The CDR3 region has the DNA TGCAGCGTTCTGAGTCCAAACTATGGCTACACCTTC. This codes for CSVLSPNYGYTF.

The J gene is TRBJ2-7, the V gene TRBV4-2, with 9 bases matching TRBD2. Per germline, CDR1 LGHNA and CDR2 YNFKEQ. This CDR3 has 17 amino acids. V lost 3 bases and J lost 6; bases outside the gene matches: 15. The CDR3 here is CASSHDSGRSQVGEQYF. The DNA of the CDR3 is TGTGCCAGCAGCCACGATAGCGGGAGATCTCAAGTTGGCGAGCAGTACTTC.

This clone has only a few counts. The V gene is TRBV28, the J gene TRBJ2-7, with D possibly TRBD2 on 5 matching bases. This CDR3 has 14 residues. V lost 1 base, J lost 4 bases, and 11 bases lay in between. Germline V gene data show CDR1 as MDHEN and CDR2 as SYDVKM. The CDR3 DNA reads as TGTGCCAGCAGTTTATCACTAGGGATGTACGAGCAGTACTTC. Protein sequence: CASSLSLGMYEQYF.

The chain couples TRBV28 to TRBJ2-1, with TRBD2 matching over 10 bases. CDR3 length: 14 amino acids. The germline gives CDR1 MDHEN, CDR2 SYDVKM. Germline trimming cut 4 bases from V and 6 bases from J; bases unmatched to any gene: 3. CDR3 region: CASSSSGRVNEQFF. The CDR3 coding sequence is TGTGCCAGCAGTTCCAGCGGGAGGGTCAATGAGCAGTTCTTC. Drawing the rest from reference TRBV28 and TRBJ2-1, the complete variable domain is DVKVTQSSRYLVKRTGEKVFLECVQDMDHENMFWYRQDPGLGLRLIYFSYDVKMKEKGDIPEGYSVSREKKERFSLILESASTNQTSMYLCASSSSGRVNEQFFGPGTRLTVL.

The rearrangement joins TRBV5-4 to TRBJ2-1; TRBD2 agrees at 10 bases. The V gene end was trimmed by 9 bases and the J gene end by 3 bases; junction bases not matched to a gene: 3. Germline assignment: CDR1 SGHNT and CDR2 YYREEE (reference sequence). This CDR3 has 13 amino acids. In DNA form, the CDR3 reads TGTGCCACCCGACTAGCGGGCTACAATGAGCAGTTCTTC. This gives the protein CATRLAGYNEQFF.

The chain uses TRBV7-2 and TRBJ1-5; TRBD1 is a possible D gene (5 bases). Trimming took 3 bases from V and 7 from J, leaving 13 bases between them. Germline-derived CDR1 and CDR2 are SGHTA and FQGNSA. CDR3 size: 14 residues. CDR3 amino acids: CASSFSQGGQPQHF. CDR3 in DNA: TGTGCCAGCAGCTTCTCTCAGGGAGGGCAGCCCCAGCATTTT. Variable domain in full (rest from reference TRBV7-2 and TRBJ1-5): GAGVSQSPSNKVTEKGKDVELRCDPISGHTALYWYRQSLGQGLEFLIYFQGNSAPDKSGLPSDRFSAERTGGSVSTLTIQRTQQEDSAVYLCASSFSQGGQPQHFGDGTRLSIL.

This sequence joins TRBV9 and TRBJ1-2; D is unclear. The germline CDR1 and CDR2 sequences are SGDLS and YYNGEE. The ends were cut back, 2 bases at V and 6 bases at J, with 14 bases in the middle. CDR3 length: 14 residues. The DNA of the CDR3 is TGTGCCAGCAGCGTCGGCTGGAGGTGGGATGGCTACACCTTC. Translating it yields CASSVGWRWDGYTF.